The clone carrying this T cell receptor beta chain has a count of ten or more. TRAV- and TRBV-specific primers were used for first-strand cDNA, which covered alpha and beta chains. Amplification, which lasted 15 to 20 PCR cycles, used a constant-region primer and V-primer adapter to amplify TCRs. TCRdb reanalysed the reads using MiXCR and keeps one entry per CDR3 protein. The sample includes tens of thousands of distinct CDR3 sequences, under 20% of them seen just once. This CDR3 is 13 amino acids long. The V gene's germline CDR1 is MNHEY and CDR2 SMNVEV (reference sequence). Trimming took off 3 bases at V and 1 base at J, with 4 bases between the two ends. The data originate from a study of low-dose radiotherapy and immunotherapy resistance in tumors. Background on the study: With 1 Gy per fraction every two weeks, Cohort 2 accumulated 13 Gy across 26 weeks. Patients were treated with intravenous nivolumab at 240 mg every two weeks and were also dosed with ipilimumab at 1 mg/kg every six weeks. Every day for four cycles from cycle 1 day 1, patients took 300 mg of oral aspirin.

The time point was: before trial treatment. Every donor was treated with nivolumab, ipilimumab, aspirin, low-dose cyclophosphamide and also low-dose radiotherapy. Source: PBMCs, taken before treatment. The source is a male donor with prostate cancer. The V call is TRBV27, the J call TRBJ1-5, with D uncertain. CDR3 region: CASSFVSNQPQHF. The CDR3 DNA is TGTGCCAGCAGTTTCGTCAGCAATCAGCCCCAGCATTTT.